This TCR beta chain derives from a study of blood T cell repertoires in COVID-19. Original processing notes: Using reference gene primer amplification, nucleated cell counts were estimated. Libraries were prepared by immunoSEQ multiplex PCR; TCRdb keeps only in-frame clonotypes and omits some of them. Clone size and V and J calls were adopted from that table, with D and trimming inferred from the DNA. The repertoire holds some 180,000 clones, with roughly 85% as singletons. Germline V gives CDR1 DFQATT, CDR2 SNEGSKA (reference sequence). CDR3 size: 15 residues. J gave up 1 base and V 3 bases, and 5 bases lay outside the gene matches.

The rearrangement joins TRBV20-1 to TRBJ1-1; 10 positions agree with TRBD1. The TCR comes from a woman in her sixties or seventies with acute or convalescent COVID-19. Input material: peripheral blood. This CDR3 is CSASRQGAANTEAFF. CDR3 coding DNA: TGCAGTGCTAGTAGACAGGGGGCGGCGAACACTGAAGCTTTCTTT.